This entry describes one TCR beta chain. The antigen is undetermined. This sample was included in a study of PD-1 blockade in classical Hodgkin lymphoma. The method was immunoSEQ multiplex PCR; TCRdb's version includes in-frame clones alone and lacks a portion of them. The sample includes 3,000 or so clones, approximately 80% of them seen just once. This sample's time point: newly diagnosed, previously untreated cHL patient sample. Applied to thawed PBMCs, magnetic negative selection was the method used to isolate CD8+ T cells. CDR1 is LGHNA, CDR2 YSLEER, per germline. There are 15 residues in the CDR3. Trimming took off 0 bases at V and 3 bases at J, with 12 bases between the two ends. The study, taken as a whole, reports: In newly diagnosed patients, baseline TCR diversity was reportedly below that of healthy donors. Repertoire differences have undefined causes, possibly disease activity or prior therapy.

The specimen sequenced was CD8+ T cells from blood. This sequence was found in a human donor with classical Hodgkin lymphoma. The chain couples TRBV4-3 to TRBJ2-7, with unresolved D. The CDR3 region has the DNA TGCGCCAGCAGCCAAGAAAACTACAGAAACTACGAGCAGTACTTC. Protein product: CASSQENYRNYEQYF.